The 21 T cell receptor beta chains presented below share a single source sample, sequenced in a study of blood T cell repertoires in COVID-19. Only in-frame clones appear in the TCRdb table, and some are missing; sequencing was by immunoSEQ multiplex PCR. This repertoire shows 56,000 or so clones, around 84% found once; its top ten account for approximately 12%. Sequenced input: peripheral blood. The receptors derive from a woman of 80 years or more with acute or convalescent COVID-19.

A single count supports this clone. The chain is built from TRBV7-6 and TRBJ1-1; TRBD1 matches at 12 bases. V shed 4 bases and J 5 bases; nucleotides not matched to a gene: 2. The CDR3 consists of 14 residues. Germline V CDR1 and CDR2: SGHVS, FNYEAQ. The CDR3 coding sequence is TGTGCCAGCAGCTGGGGACAGGGGGCAACTGAAGCTTTCTTT. It translates to CASSWGQGATEAFF.

The gene calls are TRBV5-6 and TRBJ1-3, with D perhaps matching TRBD1 (5 bases). The germline gives CDR1 SGHDT, CDR2 YYEEEE. CDR3 length: 16 amino acids. V lost 4 bases and J lost 0, with 14 bases in between. The CDR3 region is CASSPDSRVSGNTIYF. In DNA, the CDR3 is TGTGCCAGCAGCCCCGACAGTCGGGTCTCTGGAAACACCATATATTTT.

The V gene is TRBV18, the J gene TRBJ1-1; 10 bases map to TRBD1. Germline V CDR1 and CDR2: KGHSH, LQKENI. This CDR3 has 15 residues. V shed 2 bases, J shed 3 bases, and the junction held 3 bases outside the gene matches. CDR3 residues: CASSPGQGVYTEAFF. CDR3 sequence (DNA): TGTGCCAGCTCACCAGGACAGGGGGTATACACTGAAGCTTTCTTT.

The rearrangement links TRBV7-9 to TRBJ1-1, with a tentative D call TRBD1 (5 bases). This CDR3 has 16 amino acids. Germline CDR1 SEHNR, CDR2 FQNEAQ (reference sequence). Trimming shortened V by 5 bases and J by 7 bases, and 23 bases separated the two germline ends. This CDR3 reads CASSPYGGTRTNEAFF. CDR3 nucleotide sequence: TGTGCCAGCAGCCCCTACGGGGGGACCCGGACGAATGAAGCTTTCTTT.

The rearrangement uses TRBV27 and TRBJ1-4; TRBD1 agrees at 10 bases. Germline-derived CDR1 and CDR2 are MNHEY and SMNVEV (reference sequence). The CDR3 runs to 16 residues. Trimming at V came to 3 bases and at J to 5 bases, leaving 6 bases not matched to a gene. CDR3 coding DNA: TGTGCCAGCAGTTTTCTGCGGACAGGGGGGAATGAAAAACTGTTTTTT. It encodes CASSFLRTGGNEKLFF. The full variable domain, its missing parts supplied by reference TRBV27 and TRBJ1-4, is EAQVTQNPRYLITVTGKKLTVTCSQNMNHEYMSWYRQDPGLGLRQIYYSMNVEVTDKGDVPEGYKVSRKEKRNFPLILESPSPNQTSLYFCASSFLRTGGNEKLFFGSGTQLSVL.

V is TRBV7-2 and J is TRBJ1-2; a possible D gene is TRBD1 (6 bases). Trimming removed 5 bases from V and 5 bases from J, with 24 bases in between. The CDR3 consists of 17 residues. Germline V CDR1 and CDR2: SGHTA, FQGNSA. The CDR3: CASSPTGGENDVYGYTF. The DNA of the CDR3 is TGTGCCAGCAGCCCAACGGGGGGCGAAAACGATGTTTATGGCTACACCTTC.

The rearrangement joins TRBV5-1 to TRBJ2-1; possibly TRBD1 for D (6 bases). V was trimmed by 2 bases and J by 7 bases, leaving 13 bases between them. CDR3 length equals 14 residues. The germline V gene has CDR1 SGHRS and CDR2 YFSETQ. The CDR3 region has the DNA TGCGCCAGCAGCTTAGGCCCTCAGGGGAATGAGCAGTTCTTC. Its protein product is CASSLGPQGNEQFF.

V is TRBV15 and J is TRBJ2-1; D remains ambiguous. V lost 6 bases to trimming and J lost 3 bases, with 12 bases between them. Germline V lookup: CDR1 LNHNV, CDR2 YYDKDF (reference sequence). This CDR3 region has 14 residues. The CDR3 DNA reads TGTGCCACCAGTATCCCTCCTCTCTACAATGAGCAGTTCTTC. Its protein is CATSIPPLYNEQFF.

The chain carries TRBV5-1 and TRBJ2-7; D assignment may be TRBD1 or TRBD2 (5 bases each). Germline V gene lookup returns CDR1 SGHRS and CDR2 YFSETQ. CDR3 length equals 14 residues. Trimming cost V 4 bases and J 4 bases, with 15 bases left between them. DNA of the CDR3: TGCGCCAGCAGCCTGGGACCGGGGAATTACGAGCAGTACTTC. It specifies CASSLGPGNYEQYF.

CDR3 in amino acids: CASSPRTGAYEQYF. The CDR3 region has the DNA TGTGCCAGCAGTCCCCGGACAGGGGCCTACGAGCAGTACTTC. This rearrangement joins TRBV27 to TRBJ2-7; 9 positions match TRBD1. The J segment lost 2 bases and the V segment lost 5 bases, leaving 4 bases of the junction unmatched. Germline V gives CDR1 MNHEY, CDR2 SMNVEV (reference sequence). The CDR3 spans 14 residues.

In DNA form, the CDR3 reads TGTGCCAGCTCCCGGTACCTGAACACTGAAGCTTTCTTT. This encodes CASSRYLNTEAFF. The rearrangement joins TRBV6-5 to TRBJ1-1; D gene uncertain. The ends were cut back, 8 bases at V and 0 bases at J, with 10 bases in the middle. CDR3 size: 13 residues. Germline loops: CDR1 MNHEY, CDR2 SVGAGI.

V is TRBV19 and J is TRBJ1-2, with TRBD1 matching 7 bases. Germline V gene data show CDR1 as LNHDA and CDR2 as SQIVND (reference sequence). The CDR3 is 12 amino acids. V was clipped by 6 bases and J by 7 bases; unmatched bases: 5. CDR3 amino acids: CASREPGGGYTF. The CDR3 coding sequence is TGTGCCAGTAGAGAGCCAGGGGGTGGCTACACCTTC.

The gene calls are TRBV19 and TRBJ1-5; TRBD1 might be the D (5 bases). The CDR3 spans 15 residues. The germline gives CDR1 LNHDA, CDR2 SQIVND (reference sequence). V lost 1 base and J 0 bases, leaving 7 bases between the germline ends. CDR3 DNA: TGTGCCAGTAGTATAGGACAGTATAGCAATCAGCCCCAGCATTTT. Translated, it gives CASSIGQYSNQPQHF.

The chain joins TRBV5-6 to TRBJ2-5; D remains unclear. V was cut by 3 bases and J by 0 bases, with 6 bases left in between. Germline V gives CDR1 SGHDT, CDR2 YYEEEE. CDR3 length: 13 amino acids. CDR3 amino acids: CASSSVYQETQYF. The CDR3 bases are TGTGCCAGCAGCTCAGTGTACCAAGAGACCCAGTACTTC. The variable domain in full, completed from reference TRBV5-6 and TRBJ2-5, reads DAGVTQSPTHLIKTRGQQVTLRCSPKSGHDTVSWYQQALGQGPQFIFQYYEEEERQRGNFPDRFSGHQFPNYSSELNVNALLLGDSALYLCASSSVYQETQYFGPGTRLLVL.

The genes are TRBV27 and TRBJ1-5; D remains ambiguous. Germline loops: CDR1 MNHEY, CDR2 SMNVEV (reference sequence). Trimming removed 5 bases from V and 0 bases from J, with 8 bases in between. The CDR3 is 14 amino acids. CDR3 sequence reads: CASSDIDSNQPQHF. The CDR3 coding sequence is TGTGCCAGCAGTGACATAGATAGCAATCAGCCCCAGCATTTT.

V and J are TRBV7-8 and TRBJ2-7; maybe TRBD2 (7 bases). V was clipped by 5 bases and J by 0 bases, with 17 bases between them. The CDR3 consists of 16 residues. Per germline, CDR1 SGHVS and CDR2 FQNEAQ. The CDR3 sequence is CASSPSRGPFSYEQYF. CDR3 nucleotides: TGTGCCAGCAGCCCCTCGCGGGGGCCCTTCTCCTACGAGCAGTACTTC.

This sequence joins TRBV6-5 and TRBJ1-1, with a tentative D call TRBD1 (6 bases). The CDR3 has 15 residues. Germline V gene sequence: CDR1 MNHEY, CDR2 SVGAGI. V lost 5 bases to trimming and J lost 8 bases, with 21 bases between them. CDR3 amino acids: CASSHTRGGEPEAFF. CDR3 sequence (DNA): TGTGCCAGCAGTCATACGCGAGGGGGAGAACCCGAAGCTTTCTTT.

The V gene is TRBV7-8, the J gene TRBJ1-6, with unresolved D. Per germline, CDR1 SGHVS and CDR2 FQNEAQ. This CDR3 contains 15 residues. With 5 bases removed from V and 8 bases from J, the gap between germline ends came to 16 bases. The CDR3 region is CASSPQLGEHSPLHF. The CDR3 coding sequence is TGTGCCAGCAGCCCCCAGCTCGGGGAGCATTCACCCCTCCACTTT.

The chain couples TRBV18 to TRBJ2-2, with no clear D. Trimming removed 4 bases from V and 4 bases from J, with 13 bases in between. There are 15 residues in the CDR3. Germline CDR1 KGHSH, CDR2 LQKENI. The chain's CDR3 is CASSLTERGTGELFF. The CDR3 nucleotides are TGTGCCAGCTCACTCACCGAGCGCGGCACCGGGGAGCTGTTTTTT.

V gene TRBV5-1 combines with J gene TRBJ2-7; 7 bases are a match to TRBD1. The CDR3 runs to 14 residues. Germline CDR1 and CDR2: SGHRS and YFSETQ. J lost 7 bases, V lost 2 bases, and 9 bases had no gene match. The CDR3, as DNA: TGCGCCAGCAGCTTCGTAGGGGGCGCCGGGGAGCAGTACTTC. It translates to CASSFVGGAGEQYF.

The chain joins TRBV3-1 (or the pseudogene TRBV3-2) to TRBJ1-1; D is unclear. This CDR3 comprises 17 residues. Germline V CDR1 and CDR2: LGHDT, YNNKEL (reference sequence). V dropped 4 bases and J dropped 2 bases, with 20 bases sitting between them. The CDR3 reads CASSRASRRMINTEAFF. The CDR3 region has the DNA TGTGCCAGCAGCCGAGCGTCTAGACGTATGATTAACACTGAAGCTTTCTTT.